This T cell receptor (beta chain) is from a study of T cells expressing NK-cell markers. Study at large: Sorted CD3+CD56+NKG2C+, CD3+CD56+NKG2C- and CD3+CD56-NKG2C+ T-cell subsets were beta-chain profiled. Findings of the study overall: The same clonotypes also predominated in the CD3+CD56-NKG2C+ fraction of four donors. The study left the HCMV specificity of expanded NKG2C+ T cell clones unresolved.

A remark on this clonotype: Its antigen is as yet unknown.

The CDR3 loop spans 16 amino acids. Generation of TCR beta cDNA was performed by 5'RACE template switching incorporating UMIs. TCRdb derives one entry per CDR3 protein from the 5' RACE reads, leaving out DNA. The sample table includes 550,000 to 600,000 distinct CDR3 sequences. Material for sequencing was blood T cells: a sorted CD56 or NKG2C T cell subset, CD4+ or CD8+ T cells, or bulk PBMC T cells (not recorded which). V and J are TRBV12-3 or TRBV12-4 and TRBJ2-3. This clonotype was sampled from a man aged 18 to 30 in good health. CDR3 region: CASSFAGGVSSDTQYF.